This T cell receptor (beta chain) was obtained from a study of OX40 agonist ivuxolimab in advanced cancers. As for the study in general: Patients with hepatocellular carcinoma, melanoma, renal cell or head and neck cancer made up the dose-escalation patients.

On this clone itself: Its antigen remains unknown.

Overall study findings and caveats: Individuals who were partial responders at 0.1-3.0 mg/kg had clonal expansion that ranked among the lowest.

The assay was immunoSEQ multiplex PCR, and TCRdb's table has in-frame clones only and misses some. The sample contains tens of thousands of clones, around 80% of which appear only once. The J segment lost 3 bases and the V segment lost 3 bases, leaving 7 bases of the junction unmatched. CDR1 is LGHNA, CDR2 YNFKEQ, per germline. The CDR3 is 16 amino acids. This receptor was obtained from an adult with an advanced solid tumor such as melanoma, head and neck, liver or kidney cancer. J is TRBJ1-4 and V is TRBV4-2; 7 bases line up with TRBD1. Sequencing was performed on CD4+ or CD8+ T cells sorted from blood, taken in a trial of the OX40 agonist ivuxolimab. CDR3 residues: CASSHAMTGSNEKLFF. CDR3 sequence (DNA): TGTGCCAGCAGCCATGCGATGACAGGGTCTAATGAAAAACTGTTTTTT.